One TCR beta chain is described in this entry. The data were taken from a study of blood T cell repertoires in COVID-19. The assay was immunoSEQ multiplex PCR, and TCRdb's table has in-frame clones only and misses some. The sample shows roughly 200,000 clones, approximately 91% of them seen only once. Looked up from germline, CDR1 is SGHAT and CDR2 is FQNNGV. V dropped 5 bases and J dropped 7; count of bases not matched to a gene: 6. This CDR3 region has 15 residues. Material: peripheral blood. This sequence joins TRBV11-2 and TRBJ1-6; 9 nucleotides agree with TRBD1. The receptor was isolated from a woman in her 40s who had recovered from COVID-19. CDR3 residues: CASSPLTGGNSPLHF. CDR3 sequence (DNA): TGTGCCAGCAGCCCCCTGACAGGGGGGAATTCACCCCTCCACTTT.